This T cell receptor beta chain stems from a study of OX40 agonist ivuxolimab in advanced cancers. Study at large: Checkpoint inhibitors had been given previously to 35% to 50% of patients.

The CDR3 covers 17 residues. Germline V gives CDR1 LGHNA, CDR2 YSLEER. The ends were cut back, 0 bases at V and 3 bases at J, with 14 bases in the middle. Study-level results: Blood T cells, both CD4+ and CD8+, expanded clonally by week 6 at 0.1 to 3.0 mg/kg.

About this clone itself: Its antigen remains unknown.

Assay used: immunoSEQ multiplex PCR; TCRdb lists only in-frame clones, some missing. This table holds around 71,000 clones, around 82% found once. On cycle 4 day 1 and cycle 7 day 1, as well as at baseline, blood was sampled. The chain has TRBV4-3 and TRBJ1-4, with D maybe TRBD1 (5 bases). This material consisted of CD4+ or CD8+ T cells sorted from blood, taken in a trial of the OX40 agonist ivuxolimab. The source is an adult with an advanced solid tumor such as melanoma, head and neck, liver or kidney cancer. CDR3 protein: CASSQDLSGNSNEKLFF. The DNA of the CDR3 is TGCGCCAGCAGCCAAGATCTCTCAGGGAATTCTAATGAAAAACTGTTTTTT.